This T cell receptor beta chain was sequenced for a study of OX40 agonist ivuxolimab in advanced cancers. CDR3 length equals 14 residues. Germline V lookup: CDR1 SGHAT, CDR2 FQDESV (reference sequence). This clone was recorded once. One junction end does not reproduce the germline sequence, and a read error may be involved. Anyone with autoimmune disease history or systemic immunosuppression was excluded. The study sampled blood at baseline, cycle 4 day 1, and cycle 7 day 1. Sequenced by immunoSEQ multiplex PCR; TCRdb stores in-frame clones only, minus some. The sample yields about 18,000 clones, roughly 74% seen once.

The source is an adult with an advanced solid tumor such as melanoma, head and neck, liver or kidney cancer. Sequenced material: CD4+ or CD8+ T cells sorted from blood, taken in a trial of the OX40 agonist ivuxolimab. The V and J genes are TRBV11-1 and TRBJ1-2; D remains unclear. The CDR3 DNA is TGTGTCAGCAGCTTAGGTGGGCAGGTTGGTGGCTACACCTTC. It encodes CVSSLGGQVGGYTF.